These T cell receptor beta chains were read from a single sample in a study of cytomegalovirus exposure and HLA in healthy donors. Here immunoSEQ multiplex PCR was the method, and the copy in TCRdb shows in-frame clones only, minus some. The table has around 65,000 clones, approximately 60% seen once. Sequenced: PBMCs. These receptors originate from a man between 25 and 39 years old in good health and CMV-seronegative. Each CDR3 is given with its conserved first and last residue. A D gene is named only where the DNA matches it firmly. Clone size is given for some rows only: seen once, a few or many times, or a class if the clone is expanded.

clone_size j_call d_call v_call cdr3_nt cdr3_aa
. TRBJ1-6 TRBD1 TRBV6-1 TGTGCCAGCACCCTGGGACAGGAGAATTCACCCCTCCACTTT CASTLGQENSPLHF
. TRBJ2-2 . TRBV30 TGTGCCACGGGATGGGTCGCGAACACCGGGGAGCTGTTTTTT CATGWVANTGELFF
. TRBJ2-1 . TRBV6-6 TGTGCCAGCAGCCACTTGGGGGGGGGCAGTGAGCAGTTCTTC CASSHLGGGSEQFF
. TRBJ1-2 . TRBV6-4 TGTGCCAGCAGTGACTCCTCGGGAGCGAACTATGGCTACACCTTC CASSDSSGANYGYTF
. TRBJ1-1 . TRBV9 TGTGCCAGCAGCGTGGAGGGGGGGCGTGGGACTGAAGCTTTCTTT CASSVEGGRGTEAFF
few TRBJ2-1 . TRBV5-6 TGTGCCAGCAGCTTGAGCGATGAGCAGTTCTTC CASSLSDEQFF
. TRBJ1-5 . TRBV6-5 TGTGCCAGCAGCCTACTGGGGGGGAATCAGCCCCAGCATTTT CASSLLGGNQPQHF
. TRBJ1-2 . TRBV4-1 TGCGCCAGCAGCCAAGGACAGCCACAAAACTATGGCTACACCTTC CASSQGQPQNYGYTF
. TRBJ2-7 TRBD1 TRBV20-1 TGCAGTGCCCGACAGGGGTATCAGCAGTACTTC CSARQGYQQYF
. TRBJ2-2 . TRBV2 TGTGCCAGCAGTGAACCGAGGGGGGGCCTCACCGGGGAGCTGTTTTTT CASSEPRGGLTGELFF
. TRBJ2-1 . TRBV27 TGTGCCAGCAGTGTAGGGGGCTCCTACAATGAGCAGTTCTTC CASSVGGSYNEQFF
. TRBJ1-1 . TRBV7-8 TGTGCCAGCAGCCCGTCGAGTGTAAGGACAGAGAAGACTTTCTTT CASSPSSVRTEKTFF
few TRBJ1-1 TRBD1 TRBV4-1 TGCGCCAGCAGCCATCCGGGACAGGGGAACACTGAAGCTTTCTTT CASSHPGQGNTEAFF
. TRBJ2-1 . TRBV19 TGTGCCAGTACGGGGTGGGGAGAACAGTTCTTC CASTGWGEQFF
. TRBJ2-3 . TRBV30 TGTGCCTGGAGTGAGGGGGTAAATACGCAGTATTTT CAWSEGVNTQYF
. TRBJ2-7 TRBD2 TRBV19 TGTGCCAGTAGTACCGTGGGGGGGAGTTACGAGCAGTACTTC CASSTVGGSYEQYF